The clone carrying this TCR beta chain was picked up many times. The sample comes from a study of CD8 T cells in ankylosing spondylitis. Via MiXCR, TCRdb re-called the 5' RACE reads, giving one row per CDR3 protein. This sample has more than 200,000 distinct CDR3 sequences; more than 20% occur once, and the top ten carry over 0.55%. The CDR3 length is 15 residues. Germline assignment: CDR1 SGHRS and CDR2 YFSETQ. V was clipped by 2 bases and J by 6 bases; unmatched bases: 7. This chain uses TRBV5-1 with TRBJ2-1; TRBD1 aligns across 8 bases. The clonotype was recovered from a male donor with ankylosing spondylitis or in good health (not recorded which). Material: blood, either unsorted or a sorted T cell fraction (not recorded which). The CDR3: CASSLFSQGANEQFF. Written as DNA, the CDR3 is TGCGCCAGCAGCTTATTCAGTCAGGGGGCCAATGAGCAGTTCTTC.